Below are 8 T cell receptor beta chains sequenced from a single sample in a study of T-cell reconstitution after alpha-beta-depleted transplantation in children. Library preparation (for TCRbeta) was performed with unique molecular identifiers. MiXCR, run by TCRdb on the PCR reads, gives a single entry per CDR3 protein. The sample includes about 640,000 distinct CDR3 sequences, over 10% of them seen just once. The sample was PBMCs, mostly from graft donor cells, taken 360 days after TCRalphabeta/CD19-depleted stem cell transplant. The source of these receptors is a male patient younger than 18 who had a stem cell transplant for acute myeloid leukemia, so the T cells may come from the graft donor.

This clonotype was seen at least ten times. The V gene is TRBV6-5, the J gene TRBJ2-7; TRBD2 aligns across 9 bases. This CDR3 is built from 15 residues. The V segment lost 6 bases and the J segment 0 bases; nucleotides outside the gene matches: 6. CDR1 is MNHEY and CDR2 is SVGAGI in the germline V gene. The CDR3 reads CASSYSGGSSYEQYF. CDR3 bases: TGTGCCAGCAGCTATAGCGGGGGTAGCTCCTACGAGCAGTACTTC.

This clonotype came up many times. CDR3 amino acids: CASSLGQGRALDEQYF. The CDR3 DNA sequence: TGTGCCAGCAGCTTAGGGCAGGGTCGAGCGTTAGACGAGCAGTACTTC. This chain uses TRBV7-2 with TRBJ2-7, with D possibly being TRBD1 (5 bases). Germline CDR1 SGHTA, CDR2 FQGNSA. This CDR3 has 16 amino acids. Trimming took off 1 base at V and 5 bases at J, with 18 bases between the two ends.

The CDR3 spells CASSGNPGLGYEQYF. DNA for the CDR3: TGCGCCAGCAGCGGCAACCCGGGACTAGGATACGAGCAGTACTTC. The rearrangement links TRBV5-1 to TRBJ2-7, with 8 bases that match TRBD2. In germline, CDR1 is SGHRS, CDR2 YFSETQ. With V trimmed by 4 bases and J by 4 bases, 10 bases remained unmatched. The CDR3 is 15 residues long.

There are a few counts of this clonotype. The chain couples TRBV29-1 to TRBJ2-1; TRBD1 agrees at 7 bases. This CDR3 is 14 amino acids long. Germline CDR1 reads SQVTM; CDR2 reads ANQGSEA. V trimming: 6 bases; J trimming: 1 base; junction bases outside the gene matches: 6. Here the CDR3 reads CSVRQGNSYNEQFF. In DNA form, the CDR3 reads TGCAGCGTACGACAGGGTAATTCCTACAATGAGCAGTTCTTC.

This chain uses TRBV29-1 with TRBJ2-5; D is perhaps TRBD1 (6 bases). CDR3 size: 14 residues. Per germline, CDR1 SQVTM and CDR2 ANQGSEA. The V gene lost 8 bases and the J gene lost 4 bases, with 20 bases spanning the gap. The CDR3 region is CSTMGAKTGETQYF. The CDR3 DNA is TGCAGCACCATGGGGGCTAAAACTGGAGAGACCCAGTACTTC.

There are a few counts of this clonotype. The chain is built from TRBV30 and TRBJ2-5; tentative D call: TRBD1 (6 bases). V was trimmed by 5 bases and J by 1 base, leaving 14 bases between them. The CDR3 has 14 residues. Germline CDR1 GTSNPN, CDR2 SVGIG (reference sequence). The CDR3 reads CAWDGGQFQETQYF. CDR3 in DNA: TGTGCCTGGGACGGCGGACAGTTCCAAGAGACCCAGTACTTC.

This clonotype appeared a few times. This CDR3 is CASAIVRQSSYNEQFF. CDR3 nucleotide sequence: TGTGCCAGCGCTATAGTTCGACAGAGCTCCTACAATGAGCAGTTCTTC. The J gene is TRBJ2-1, the V gene TRBV13, with a tentative D call TRBD1 (5 bases). Germline V gene sequence: CDR1 PRHDT, CDR2 FYEKMQ (reference sequence). CDR3 length: 16 amino acids. The V gene lost 8 bases and the J gene lost 0 bases, with 17 bases spanning the gap.

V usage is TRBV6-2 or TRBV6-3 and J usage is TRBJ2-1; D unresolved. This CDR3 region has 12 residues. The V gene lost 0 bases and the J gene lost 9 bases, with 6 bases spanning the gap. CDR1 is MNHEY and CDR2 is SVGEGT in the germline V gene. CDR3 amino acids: CASSYSIAEQFF. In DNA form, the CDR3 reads TGTGCCAGCAGTTACTCGATCGCTGAGCAGTTCTTC.